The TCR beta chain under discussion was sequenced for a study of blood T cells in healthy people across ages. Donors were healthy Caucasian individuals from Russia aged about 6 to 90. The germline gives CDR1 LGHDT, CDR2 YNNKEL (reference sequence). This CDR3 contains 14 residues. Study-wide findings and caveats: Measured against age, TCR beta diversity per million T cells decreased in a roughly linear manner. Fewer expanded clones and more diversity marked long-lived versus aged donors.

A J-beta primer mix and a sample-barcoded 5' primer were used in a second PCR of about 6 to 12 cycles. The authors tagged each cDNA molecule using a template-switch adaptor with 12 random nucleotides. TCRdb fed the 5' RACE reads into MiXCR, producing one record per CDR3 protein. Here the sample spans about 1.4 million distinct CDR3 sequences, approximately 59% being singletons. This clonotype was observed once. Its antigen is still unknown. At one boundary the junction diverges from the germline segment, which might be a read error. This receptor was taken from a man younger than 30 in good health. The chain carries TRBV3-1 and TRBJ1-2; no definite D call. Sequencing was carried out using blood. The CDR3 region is CASSQPGENYDYTF. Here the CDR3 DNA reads TGTGCCAGCAGCCAACCAGGCGAAAACTATGACTACACCTTC.